Below, 8 T cell receptor beta chains from the same sample are listed, as sequenced in a study of T cells in Graves' hyperthyroidism and ophthalmopathy. Regions amplified from RNA transcripts were the TCR beta CDR3 regions. The HTBI primer set served for first-round RT-PCR of the TCR CDR3. TCRdb re-derived calls from the multiplex PCR reads in MiXCR, one entry per CDR3 protein. The top ten hold around 16% of the sample, which has fewer than 850,000 distinct CDR3 sequences, 17% seen once. Sequencing used blood. The origin of the receptors is a man aged 45-65 years with Graves' hyperthyroidism.

This clonotype came up many times. This sequence joins TRBV7-3 and TRBJ2-3; unclear D gene. The V and J ends lost 5 bases and 5 bases respectively, with 14 bases between them. Germline assignment: CDR1 SGHTA and CDR2 FQGTGA. The CDR3 has 14 residues. The CDR3 region has the DNA TGTGCCAGCAGCCCCACGTCTTTCGGAGATACGCAGTATTTT. Its translation is CASSPTSFGDTQYF. Full variable domain (rest looked up from reference TRBV7-3 and TRBJ2-3): GAGVSQTPSNKVTEKGKYVELRCDPISGHTALYWYRQSLGQGPEFLIYFQGTGAADDSGLPNDRFFAVRPEGSVSTLKIQRTERGDSAVYLCASSPTSFGDTQYFGPGTRLTVL.

This clonotype was counted between two and nine times. This CDR3 reads CASSWGRHSNQPQHF. The CDR3 bases are TGTGCCAGCAGTTGGGGCAGGCATAGCAATCAGCCCCAGCATTTT. This chain links TRBV28 with TRBJ1-5; tentatively, D is TRBD1 (5 bases). Germline lookup yields CDR1 MDHEN and CDR2 SYDVKM. This CDR3 is built from 15 residues. Trimming pared 4 bases from V and 0 bases from J, leaving 10 bases between. Filled out from reference TRBV28 and TRBJ1-5, the complete variable domain reads DVKVTQSSRYLVKRTGEKVFLECVQDMDHENMFWYRQDPGLGLRLIYFSYDVKMKEKGDIPEGYSVSREKKERFSLILESASTNQTSMYLCASSWGRHSNQPQHFGDGTRLSIL.

The J gene is TRBJ2-5, the V gene TRBV6-1; D gene unclear. The germline CDR1 and CDR2 sequences are MNHNS and SASEGT. Between the trimmed V and J ends, which lost 8 bases and 5 bases, there was a span of 15 bases. CDR3 size: 13 residues. CDR3 region: CASGTGVGETQYF. In nucleotides, the CDR3 is TGTGCCAGCGGAACTGGGGTAGGGGAGACCCAGTACTTC.

The table lists this clonotype with many counts. The J gene is TRBJ2-7, the V gene TRBV14; 9 nucleotides line up with TRBD1. The V gene's germline CDR1 is SGHDN and CDR2 FVKESK. The CDR3 has 16 amino acids. V shed 4 bases and J 3 bases; nucleotides not matched to a gene: 10. CDR3 sequence (DNA): TGTGCCAGCAGCCCGTTCTCCGGGACAGGGATCTACGAGCAGTACTTC. Translated: CASSPFSGTGIYEQYF. The full variable domain, its missing parts supplied by reference TRBV14 and TRBJ2-7, is EAGVTQFPSHSVIEKGQTVTLRCDPISGHDNLYWYRRVMGKEIKFLLHFVKESKQDESGMPNNRFLAERTGGTYSTLKVQPAELEDSGVYFCASSPFSGTGIYEQYFGPGTRLTVT.

This clonotype was seen many times. V usage is TRBV6-2 or TRBV6-3 and J usage is TRBJ2-1; TRBD2 is a possible D gene (5 bases). This CDR3 comprises 16 residues. Per the germline V gene, CDR1 is MNHEY and CDR2 is SVGEGT. Trimming shortened V by 1 base and J by 2 bases, and 12 bases separated the two germline ends. This chain's CDR3 is CASSYFASFTYNEQFF. DNA for the CDR3: TGTGCCAGCAGTTACTTTGCTAGCTTTACCTACAATGAGCAGTTCTTC.

This clonotype was recorded at least ten times. This rearrangement joins TRBV28 to TRBJ1-1; 8 bases are a match to TRBD1. Germline V lookup: CDR1 MDHEN, CDR2 SYDVKM. CDR3 size: 16 residues. J was trimmed by 3 bases and V by 2 bases; bases with no gene match: 8. CDR3 in amino acids: CASSLPRTGLDTEAFF. For the CDR3, the DNA is TGTGCCAGCAGTTTACCCCGGACAGGGTTGGACACTGAAGCTTTCTTT.

At least ten counts were recorded for this clonotype. This chain uses TRBV7-8 with TRBJ2-7; D is unresolved. Trimming cost V 5 bases and J 2 bases, with 13 bases left between them. Germline V gives CDR1 SGHVS, CDR2 FQNEAQ. The length of the CDR3 is 14 residues. The CDR3 spells CASSPGHITYEQYF. As DNA, the CDR3 is TGTGCCAGCAGCCCGGGCCATATTACCTACGAGCAGTACTTC.

V gene TRBV5-8 combines with J gene TRBJ1-1; TRBD1 might be the D (5 bases). CDR1 SGHTS and CDR2 YDEGEE come from the germline V gene. CDR3 length: 14 amino acids. V lost 0 bases and J lost 4, with 10 bases in between. CDR3 sequence (DNA): TGTGCCAGCAGCTTGGATAGGGGAAGCACTGAAGCTTTCTTT. It specifies CASSLDRGSTEAFF. Full variable domain (outside the CDR3, taken from reference TRBV5-8 and TRBJ1-1): EAGVTQSPTHLIKTRGQQATLRCSPISGHTSVYWYQQALGLGLQFLLWYDEGEERNRGNFPPRFSGRQFPNYSSELNVNALELEDSALYLCASSLDRGSTEAFFGQGTRLTVV.